This entry concerns a single T cell receptor (beta chain). What it binds is unknown. The protocol was immunoSEQ multiplex PCR, while the TCRdb copy is restricted to in-frame clones and leaves out a portion. The data hold about 11,000 clones, with under 30% observed a single time. Documented treatment: randomized to nivolumab then ipilimumab (arm A) or the reverse (arm B). The data were taken from a study of sequential checkpoint blockade in melanoma. Study observations and caveats: Pretreatment TIL clonality tracked with response in the nivolumab-first arm. Rising tumor T-cell fraction and clonality meant about 30 times likelier benefit.

V was shortened by 5 bases and J by 10 bases, with 14 bases between the two germline ends. This CDR3 has 12 residues. Germline V gene data show CDR1 as MNHGY and CDR2 as SAAAGT. Specimen: tumor tissue (inferred from file names), collected from a patient given nivolumab and ipilimumab in sequence. The source of this sequence is a human donor with melanoma. This chain connects TRBV6-8 to TRBJ1-1; D is undetermined. The CDR3 DNA is TGTGCCAGCAGTGCCCCGTGGCGGGTAGCTTTCTTT. It translates to CASSAPWRVAFF.